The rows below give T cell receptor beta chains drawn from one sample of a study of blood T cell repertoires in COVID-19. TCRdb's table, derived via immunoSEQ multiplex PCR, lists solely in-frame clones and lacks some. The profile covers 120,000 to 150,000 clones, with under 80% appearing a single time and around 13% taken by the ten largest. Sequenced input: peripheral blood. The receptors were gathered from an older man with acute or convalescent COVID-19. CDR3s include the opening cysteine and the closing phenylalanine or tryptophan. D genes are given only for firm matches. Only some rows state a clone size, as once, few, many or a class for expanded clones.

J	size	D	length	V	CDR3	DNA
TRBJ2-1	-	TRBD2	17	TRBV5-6	CASSLTSGGALWNEQFF	TGTGCCAGCAGCCTTACTAGCGGGGGGGCCCTGTGGAATGAGCAGTTCTTC
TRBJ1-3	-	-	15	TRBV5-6	CASSLPGRGEDTIYF	TGTGCCAGCAGCTTGCCCGGACGGGGAGAGGACACCATATATTTT
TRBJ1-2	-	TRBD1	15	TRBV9	CASSVRTGGAYGYTF	TGTGCCAGCAGCGTGAGGACAGGGGGGGCCTATGGCTACACCTTC
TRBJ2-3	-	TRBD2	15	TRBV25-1	CASSGLAGGTDTQYF	TGTGCCAGCAGTGGCCTAGCGGGGGGTACAGATACGCAGTATTTT
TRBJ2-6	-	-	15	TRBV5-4	CASSLAGAGANVLTF	TGTGCCAGCAGCTTGGCCGGGGCTGGGGCCAACGTCCTGACTTTC
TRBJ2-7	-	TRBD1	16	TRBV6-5	CASSYLNRGIGYEQYF	TGTGCCAGCAGTTACTTAAACAGGGGGATTGGCTACGAGCAGTACTTC
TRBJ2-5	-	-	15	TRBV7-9	CASSLTDGIGETQYF	TGTGCCAGCAGCTTAACGGACGGGATTGGAGAGACCCAGTACTTC
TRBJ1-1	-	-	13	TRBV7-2	CASSLQGTTEAFF	TGTGCCAGCAGCTTACAGGGGACCACTGAAGCTTTCTTT
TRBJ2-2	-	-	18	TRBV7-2	CASSLAAIQRPLTGELFF	TGTGCCAGCAGCTTAGCCGCCATCCAGCGGCCCCTAACCGGGGAGCTGTTTTTT
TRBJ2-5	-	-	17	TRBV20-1	CSASEGSALRVQETQYF	TGCAGTGCTAGTGAAGGTTCCGCCCTACGGGTCCAAGAGACCCAGTACTTC
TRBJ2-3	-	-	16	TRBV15	CATSRDRRARTDTQYF	TGTGCCACCAGCAGAGATCGGCGGGCGCGCACAGATACGCAGTATTTT
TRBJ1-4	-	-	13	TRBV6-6	CASIEPRGEKLFF	TGTGCCAGCATCGAACCACGAGGTGAAAAACTGTTTTTT
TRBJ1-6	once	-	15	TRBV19	CASSMAARDNSPLHF	TGTGCCAGTAGTATGGCGGCTCGGGATAATTCACCCCTCCACTTT
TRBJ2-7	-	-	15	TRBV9	CASSEQGYEGYEQYF	TGTGCCAGCAGCGAGCAGGGGTACGAGGGATACGAGCAGTACTTC
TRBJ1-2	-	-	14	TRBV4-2	CASSPGKANYGYTF	TGTGCCAGCAGCCCGGGGAAAGCAAACTATGGCTACACCTTC
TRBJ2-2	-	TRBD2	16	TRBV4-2	CASSYVRLATTGELFF	TGTGCCAGCAGCTACGTACGACTAGCTACCACCGGGGAGCTGTTTTTT
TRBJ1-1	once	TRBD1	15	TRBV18	CASSPWDSVNTEAFF	TGTGCCAGCTCACCCTGGGACAGTGTGAACACTGAAGCTTTCTTT
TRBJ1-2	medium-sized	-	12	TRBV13	CASSSDIDGYTF	TGTGCCAGCAGCTCAGACATTGACGGCTACACCTTC
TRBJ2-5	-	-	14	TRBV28	CASTYAGRGETQYF	TGTGCCAGCACCTACGCGGGGCGCGGTGAGACCCAGTACTTC
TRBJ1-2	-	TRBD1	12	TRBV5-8	CAGGQGHYGYTF	TGTGCGGGGGGACAGGGGCACTATGGCTACACCTTC
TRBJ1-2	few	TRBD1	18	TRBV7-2	CASSQSLELRTGDYGYTF	TGTGCCAGCAGCCAAAGCTTAGAACTCCGGACAGGGGACTATGGCTACACCTTC
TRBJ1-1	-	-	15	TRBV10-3	CATRPPTDLNTEAFF	TGTGCCACCAGGCCACCGACAGATTTGAACACTGAAGCTTTCTTT
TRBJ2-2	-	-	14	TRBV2	CASSPEGSTGELFF	TGTGCCAGCAGTCCGGAGGGATCCACCGGGGAGCTGTTTTTT
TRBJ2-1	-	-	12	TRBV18	CASSPFRGGEFF	TGTGCCAGCTCACCATTCCGCGGAGGCGAGTTCTTC
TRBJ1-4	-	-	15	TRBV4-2	CASSQDRGGAGKLFF	TGTGCCAGCAGCCAAGATAGGGGAGGTGCGGGAAAACTGTTTTTT
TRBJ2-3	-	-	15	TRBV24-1	CATSERTASTDTQYF	TGTGCCACCAGTGAACGGACAGCTAGCACAGATACGCAGTATTTT
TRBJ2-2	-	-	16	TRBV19	CASSMSGGLVTGELFF	TGTGCCAGTAGTATGTCAGGGGGGCTCGTCACCGGGGAGCTGTTTTTT
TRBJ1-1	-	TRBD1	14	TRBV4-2	CASSLGTGGTEAFF	TGTGCCAGCAGCCTAGGGACAGGGGGGACTGAAGCTTTCTTT
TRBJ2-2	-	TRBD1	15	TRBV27	CASKRTGRNTGELFF	TGTGCCAGCAAACGGACAGGGCGGAACACCGGGGAGCTGTTTTTT
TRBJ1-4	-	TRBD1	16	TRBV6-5	CASSYSGQGAWEKLFF	TGTGCCAGCAGTTATTCGGGACAGGGGGCATGGGAAAAACTGTTTTTT
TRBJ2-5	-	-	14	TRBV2	CASTPRGNRETQYF	TGTGCCAGCACCCCAAGGGGCAATCGAGAGACCCAGTACTTC
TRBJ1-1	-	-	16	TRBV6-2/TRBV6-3	CASSYAHGQRSAEAFF	TGTGCCAGCAGTTACGCCCATGGACAGAGAAGCGCTGAAGCTTTCTTT
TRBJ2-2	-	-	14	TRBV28	CASSLRGFTGELFF	TGTGCCAGCAGTTTGAGAGGGTTCACCGGGGAGCTGTTTTTT
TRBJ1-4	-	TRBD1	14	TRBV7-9	CASSAGTGDEKLFF	TGTGCCAGCAGCGCCGGGACAGGGGATGAAAAACTGTTTTTT